The 10 T cell receptor beta chains below were found in one sample sequenced in a study of pediatric ulcerative colitis. The rectum was sampled with one to two pinch biopsies at colonoscopy. Only in-frame clones appear in the TCRdb table, and some are missing; sequencing was by immunoSEQ multiplex PCR. This table holds some 43,000 clones, over 70% found once. The sample comprised gut tissue. These receptors originate from a girl between 10 and 17 years old with moderate ulcerative colitis.

This clone is labeled as medium-sized (0.01 to 0.1%). For the CDR3, the DNA is TGTGCCAGCAGTGGGACAGGCTCTAACTATGGCTACACCTTC. It specifies CASSGTGSNYGYTF. The chain couples TRBV6-6 to TRBJ1-2, with 8 bases that match TRBD1. With V trimmed by 5 bases and J by 0 bases, 2 bases remained unmatched. In germline, CDR1 is MNHNY, CDR2 SVGAGI (reference sequence). There are 14 residues in the CDR3.

This clone was observed a handful of times. V and J are TRBV6-5 and TRBJ2-5; D remains unclear. Germline CDR1 is MNHEY and CDR2 is SVGAGI. Trimming shortened V by 0 bases and J by 2 bases, and 1 base separated the two germline ends. CDR3 length: 12 residues. Written as DNA, the CDR3 is TGTGCCAGCAGTTACTCTCAAGAGACCCAGTACTTC. Its protein product is CASSYSQETQYF.

The rearrangement links TRBV4-2 to TRBJ1-4, with D tentatively TRBD1 (5 bases). V was cut by 0 bases and J by 7 bases, with 18 bases left in between. The CDR3 contains 17 residues. Per the germline V gene, CDR1 is LGHNA and CDR2 is YNFKEQ. CDR3 bases: TGTGCCAGCAGCCAAGAATTAAGAGGACAAGGATTTGAAAAACTGTTTTTT. Translating gives CASSQELRGQGFEKLFF.

The V call is TRBV18, the J call TRBJ1-5; 7 bases are a match to TRBD1. Looked up from germline, CDR1 is KGHSH and CDR2 is LQKENI. Losses at the gene ends were 6 bases for V and 11 bases for J; bases not matched to a gene: 19. This CDR3 has 16 residues. The CDR3 sequence: CASSVSAGTVQSAQHF. CDR3 DNA sequence: TGTGCCAGCTCCGTCAGTGCCGGGACAGTGCAATCAGCCCAGCATTTT.

V gene TRBV18 combines with J gene TRBJ2-7; no clear D gene. V gave up 4 bases and J gave up 2 bases, with 12 bases separating them. The germline CDR1 and CDR2 sequences are KGHSH and LQKENI. The CDR3 covers 14 residues. This CDR3 is CASSQNQNTYEQYF. The CDR3 nucleotides read TGTGCCAGCTCACAGAACCAAAATACCTACGAGCAGTACTTC.

About this clone itself: Other DNA sequences in the sample encode the same CDR3. This chain uses TRBV5-1 with TRBJ2-1, with D tentatively TRBD2 (5 bases). The CDR3 sequence is 15 residues long. CDR1 and CDR2 (germline): SGHRS, YFSETQ. V was shortened by 4 bases and J by 1 base, with 12 bases between the two germline ends. CDR3 residues: CASSPGGGSYNEQFF. The CDR3 DNA follows: TGCGCCAGCAGCCCCGGAGGTGGATCCTACAATGAGCAGTTCTTC.

This chain links TRBV29-1 with TRBJ1-1, with D unresolved. Germline V gives CDR1 SQVTM, CDR2 ANQGSEA. Trimming took off 2 bases at V and 1 base at J, with 2 bases between the two ends. The CDR3 length is 11 residues. This chain's CDR3 is CSVERNTEAFF. CDR3 coding DNA: TGCAGCGTTGAAAGGAACACTGAAGCTTTCTTT.

This CDR3 is CASRNWREDEKLFF. In DNA, the CDR3 is TGTGCCAGCAGAAACTGGAGGGAGGACGAAAAACTGTTTTTT. V is TRBV2 and J is TRBJ1-4; D gene ambiguous. Trimming stripped 6 bases from V and 8 bases from J, with 16 bases between. Germline V gives CDR1 SNHLY, CDR2 FYNNEI. CDR3 size: 14 residues.

V and J are TRBV6-1 and TRBJ1-3, with 8 nucleotides matching TRBD1. V lost 3 bases, J lost 2 bases, and 0 bases stayed unmatched. The germline CDR1 and CDR2 sequences are MNHNS and SASEGT. CDR3 size: 14 residues. CDR3 residues: CASSEGQAGNTIYF. The CDR3 DNA follows: TGTGCCAGCAGTGAGGGACAGGCTGGAAACACCATATATTTT.

Of note for this clone: Relative to the germline gene, one junction end is altered; a read error may explain this. The chain combines TRBV7-9 with TRBJ2-3; 14 nucleotides agree with TRBD2. The CDR3 is 17 residues long. The germline CDR1 and CDR2 sequences are SEHNR and FQNEAQ (reference sequence). The CDR3 coding sequence is TGCGCCAGCAGCCAAGATGGACTAGCGGGGGGATTAGATACGCAGTATTTT. Its translation: CASSQDGLAGGLDTQYF. Together with reference TRBV7-9 and TRBJ2-3, the CDR3 gives the full variable domain: DTGVSQNPRHKITKRGQNVTFRCDPISEHNRLYWYRQTLGQGPEFLTYFQNEAQLEKSRLLSDRFSAERPKGSFSTLEIQRTEQGDSAMYLCASSQDGLAGGLDTQYFGPGTRLTVL.